Each of the 11 T cell receptor beta chains below was sequenced from the same sample in a study of T cells in women clearing cervical HPV infection. Sequencing was performed with immunoSEQ multiplex PCR; in TCRdb, only in-frame clones are kept and a portion is missing. The repertoire table contains about 35,000 clones. Material for sequencing was blood buffy coat. Every receptor here comes from a woman aged 18-69 years with a cervical HPV16 infection that either progressed to CIN3+ or cleared (not recorded which).

Regarding this clone: The read ends 3 residues early relative to the CDR3; the germline J gene fills the gap. This sequence joins TRBV6-1 and TRBJ1-4, with no clear D. This CDR3 contains 12 residues. Germline V gene sequence: CDR1 MNHNS, CDR2 SASEGT. CDR3 residues: CASSEQVSPLFF. The CDR3 bases that were read are TGTGCCAGCAGTGAACAGGTTTCACCA.

As concerns this clone: The CDR3 is cut off 3 residues early in the read; its end comes from the germline J gene. The rearrangement links TRBV11-2 to TRBJ2-3; 9 nucleotides match TRBD2. This CDR3 contains 14 residues. The V gene's germline CDR1 is SGHAT and CDR2 FQNNGV. The CDR3 sequence: CASSPTIAGETQYF. CDR3 DNA (partial): TGTGCCAGCAGCCCCACCATAGCGGGGGAGACG.

Regarding this clone: From the germline J gene comes the end of the CDR3, since the read stops 3 residues before it. The chain has TRBV6-2 or TRBV6-3 and TRBJ2-2; 7 bases agree with TRBD1. With V trimmed by 5 bases and J by 5 bases, 2 bases remained unmatched. The CDR3 runs 13 residues. The V gene's germline CDR1 is MNHEY and CDR2 SVGEGT. The CDR3 protein is CASSIQGTGELFF. The part of the CDR3 DNA that was read is TGTGCCAGCAGTATACAGGGGACCGGGGAG.

A word on this clone: Sequencing ends 3 residues short of the CDR3 end; the germline J gene provides the rest. The J gene is TRBJ2-7, the V gene TRBV14; no clear D gene. V was pared by 3 bases and J by 2 bases, with 2 bases between. In germline, CDR1 is SGHDN, CDR2 FVKESK. This CDR3 region has 11 residues. The chain's CDR3 is CASSHAYEQYF. The sequenced part of the CDR3 DNA is TGTGCCAGCAGCCACGCCTACGAG.

About this clone: Read coverage stops 3 residues before the CDR3 terminus; the germline J gene supplies the remainder. V and J are TRBV6-2 or TRBV6-3 and TRBJ1-5; D is perhaps TRBD1 (5 bases). The V end lost 2 bases, the J end lost 5 bases, and 10 bases lay between the germline ends. Germline V gene data show CDR1 as MNHEY and CDR2 as SVGEGT. There are 14 residues in the CDR3. CDR3 bases read: TGTGCCAGCAGTTACGGGGGACTCGATCAGCCC. The encoded protein is CASSYGGLDQP. The complete CDR3 reads CASSYGGLDQPQHF.

CDR3 DNA, as far as it was read: TGTGCCAGCAGATCAACAGGTAACACTGAA. Residues: CASRSTGNTE. The full CDR3 protein reads CASRSTGNTEAFF. The chain recombines TRBV7-9 with TRBJ1-1; perhaps TRBD1 as D (5 bases). The CDR3 end falls 3 residues outside the read, so it is completed with the germline J gene. The CDR3 contains 13 residues. The V gene lost 6 bases and the J gene lost 2 bases, with 10 bases spanning the gap. Per the germline V gene, CDR1 is SEHNR and CDR2 is FQNEAQ (reference sequence).

For this clone: The read ends 3 residues early relative to the CDR3; the germline J gene fills the gap. The rearrangement links TRBV6-2 or TRBV6-3 to TRBJ1-1; D ambiguous. Between the trimmed V and J ends, which lost 10 bases and 1 base, there was a span of 16 bases. CDR3 length: 14 amino acids. CDR1 is MNHEY, CDR2 SVGEGT, per germline. CDR3 in amino acids: CAIQGAGGNTEAFF. The part of the CDR3 DNA that was read is TGTGCCATACAAGGAGCAGGTGGGAACACTGAA.

As concerns this clone: The CDR3 extends 3 residues past the end of the read, so its final part is completed from the germline J gene. The chain uses TRBV20-1 and TRBJ1-1, with TRBD1 matching over 7 bases. The germline V gene has CDR1 DFQATT and CDR2 SNEGSKA (reference sequence). This CDR3 has 13 residues. Trimming at V came to 3 bases and at J to 0 bases, leaving 1 base not matched to a gene. The CDR3 loop reads CSARTGLNTEAFF. The CDR3 bases that were read are TGCAGTGCTAGGACAGGGTTGAACACTGAA.

Of note for this clone: The read stops 3 residues short of the end of the CDR3; the missing end is completed from the germline J gene. The rearrangement uses TRBV6-2 or TRBV6-3 and TRBJ1-5, with TRBD1 matching over 7 bases. V was pared by 2 bases and J by 0 bases, with 7 bases of the junction left unmatched. The CDR3 runs 17 residues. CDR1 MNHEY and CDR2 SVGEGT come from the germline V gene. CDR3 in amino acids: CASSYPGQPISNQPQHF. CDR3 DNA (partial): TGTGCCAGCAGTTACCCGGGACAGCCCATTAGCAATCAGCCC.

As concerns this clone: The CDR3 end lies 3 residues beyond the end of the read and is filled in from the germline J gene. The chain has TRBV5-1 and TRBJ1-2, with TRBD1 identical over 10 bases. Germline V gene lookup returns CDR1 SGHRS and CDR2 YFSETQ. The CDR3 sequence is 17 residues long. CDR3 DNA, as far as it was read: TGCGCCAGCAGCTTGGATGGACAGGGGGGGAGCACAGATACC. Its protein is CASSLDGQGGSTDT. The whole CDR3 protein is CASSLDGQGGSTDTYTF.

As for this clone: The read finishes 3 residues shy of the CDR3 end, and the germline J gene is used to complete it. The chain carries TRBV18 and TRBJ1-2, with a possible D match to TRBD1 (6 bases). This CDR3 is built from 13 residues. Germline values: CDR1 KGHSH, CDR2 LQKENI. CDR3 sequence reads: CASSPGQGNGYTF. The CDR3 DNA, read in part, is TGTGCCAGCTCACCAGGCCAGGGGAACGGC.